Listed below are T cell receptor beta chains from one sample, sequenced in a study of T cell responses to AZD1222 COVID-19 vaccine. Profiled with immunoSEQ multiplex PCR; TCRdb holds only in-frame clones, not every one. The sample lists more than 150,000 clones, over 90% seen once, with less than 1.6% in the top ten. The source was peripheral blood, collected 28 days after the second AZD1222 dose. The receptors here all came from an adult who received the AZD1222 COVID-19 vaccine. The CDR3 runs from the conserved cysteine through the conserved F or W. Fields, in order: J gene, V gene, clone size, D gene, CDR3 DNA, CDR3 protein. D genes are given only for firm matches. Clone sizes are given selectively: once, few, many, or a class where the clone is expanded.

>TRBJ1-2|TRBV7-2|few|TRBD1
TGTGCCAGCAGCTCCCTAGACAGGGGGAAAGCTAACTATGGCTACACCTTC
CASSSLDRGKANYGYTF
>TRBJ1-4|TRBV4-1|-|-
TGCGCCAGCAGCCGCGGGACGGCCGATAATGAAAAACTGTTTTTT
CASSRGTADNEKLFF
>TRBJ1-1|TRBV18|-|TRBD1
TGTGCCAGCTCACCAGGGACAGGGGCCCTGAACACTGAAGCTTTCTTT
CASSPGTGALNTEAFF
>TRBJ1-6|TRBV5-4|-|-
TGTGCCAGCAGCTTAGGCCAGGTTTATAATTCACCCCTCCACTTT
CASSLGQVYNSPLHF
>TRBJ1-6|TRBV18|-|TRBD1
TGTGCCAGCTCACGGGACAGGGATAGAGCCCTCCACTTT
CASSRDRDRALHF
>TRBJ2-3|TRBV19|-|TRBD2
TGTGCCAGTAGTTCCGTTGCGGGGGGATCAGATACGCAGTATTTT
CASSSVAGGSDTQYF
>TRBJ2-1|TRBV9|-|-
TGTGCCAGCAGCCTCCAACACAATGAGCAGTTCTTC
CASSLQHNEQFF
>TRBJ1-4|TRBV5-6|-|-
TGTGCCAGCAGCTCAGCAGGGCTTCTTGTTAATGAAAAACTGTTTTTT
CASSSAGLLVNEKLFF
>TRBJ2-7|TRBV12-3/TRBV12-4|-|-
TGTGCCAGCAGTTTGAAGGGGTGGCACGAGCAGTACTTC
CASSLKGWHEQYF
>TRBJ1-4|TRBV6-5|-|TRBD1
TGTGCCAGCAGTCGACCCGGGACAGGGGATGAAAAACTGTTTTTT
CASSRPGTGDEKLFF
>TRBJ2-2|TRBV7-6|-|-
TGTGCCAGCAGCACAACGTTACAGGGTAAAGCCGGGGAGCTGTTTTTT
CASSTTLQGKAGELFF
>TRBJ2-7|TRBV4-1|-|TRBD1
TGCGCCAGCAGCCATTGGCCCCGGACAGGGGGCTCCTACGAGCAGTACTTC
CASSHWPRTGGSYEQYF
>TRBJ1-1|TRBV9|-|-
TGTGCCAGCAGCACCAGGGTCGCGAACACTGAAGCTTTCTTT
CASSTRVANTEAFF
>TRBJ2-3|TRBV7-9|-|-
TGTGCCAGCAGCACGGAGGGGGACAGCCGGCTCTCTAGCACAGATACGCAGTATTTT
CASSTEGDSRLSSTDTQYF
>TRBJ1-2|TRBV5-7|-|-
TGTGCCAGCAGCTCACCCGAGCAGCACACCTTC
CASSSPEQHTF
>TRBJ2-5|TRBV7-2|few|-
TGTGCCAGCAGCTTATGGGGACAAAGAGAAGAGACCCAGTACTTC
CASSLWGQREETQYF
>TRBJ2-2|TRBV24-1|-|-
TGTGCCACCAGTCCGGACGTGAACACCGGGGAGCTGTTTTTT
CATSPDVNTGELFF
>TRBJ2-1|TRBV28|-|TRBD2
TGTGCCAGCAGTCTCCTCCGGCTAGCGGGAAACGATGAGCAGTTCTTC
CASSLLRLAGNDEQFF
>TRBJ2-7|TRBV18|once|TRBD2
TGTGCCAGCTCCCCCGGGGGGAACGAGCAGTACTTC
CASSPGGNEQYF
>TRBJ1-5|TRBV11-2|-|-
TGTGCCAGCAGCTCTGGTGGTAGCAATCAGCCCCAGCATTTT
CASSSGGSNQPQHF
>TRBJ1-6|TRBV20-1|-|TRBD1
TGCAGTGCTAGTAAAGGGGGACAGGTGAATTCACCCCTCCACTTT
CSASKGGQVNSPLHF
>TRBJ2-7|TRBV7-3|-|-
TGTGCCAGCAGCTTCGGCCTAGCCTACGAGCAGTACTTC
CASSFGLAYEQYF
>TRBJ2-7|TRBV20-1|-|-
TGCAGTGCTAGTGCCCGGCTAACCAGCGAGCAGTACTTC
CSASARLTSEQYF
>TRBJ2-7|TRBV11-2|-|-
TGTGCCAGCAGCCTAGCTGGGGCCTACGAGCAGTACTTC
CASSLAGAYEQYF
>TRBJ2-1|TRBV9|-|TRBD2
TGTGCCAGCAGCGCCCCGGAAGGGACTAGCGGCTACAATGAGCAGTTCTTC
CASSAPEGTSGYNEQFF
>TRBJ2-5|TRBV5-1|-|-
TGCGCCAGCAAGCGAGCCTTTCAAGAGACCCAGTACTTC
CASKRAFQETQYF
>TRBJ2-6|TRBV5-4|-|-
TGTGCCAGCAGCCGATTGCTTGGGAGTGGCCTCTCTGGGGCCAACGTCCTGACTTTC
CASSRLLGSGLSGANVLTF
>TRBJ1-1|TRBV11-2|-|-
TGTGCCAGCAGCTCAGCATCCCGGGACCCCATGAACACTGAAGCTTTCTTT
CASSSASRDPMNTEAFF
>TRBJ2-1|TRBV19|-|-
TGTGCCAGTAGGTGGGCTCAGGAGAACAATGAGCAGTTCTTC
CASRWAQENNEQFF
>TRBJ1-4|TRBV3-1/TRBV3-2|-|-
TGTGCCAGCAGCCAAATGGGTAGAGCTTGGACTCTCGCAACTAATGAAAAACTGTTTTTT
CASSQMGRAWTLATNEKLFF
>TRBJ2-7|TRBV10-3|-|-
TGTGCCATCAGGGAATCCGGAAACGCCTACGAGCAGTACTTC
CAIRESGNAYEQYF
>TRBJ1-1|TRBV29-1|-|-
TGCAGCGGTCTGATGAACACTGAAGCTTTCTTT
CSGLMNTEAFF
>TRBJ1-1|TRBV9|once|-
TGTGCCAGCAGCGTAGCCCTAAGTGCGGTCGGGGCAAACACTGAAGCTTTCTTT
CASSVALSAVGANTEAFF
>TRBJ1-2|TRBV30|-|TRBD1
TGTGCCTGGAGTTCCAAGGGGACAGGGATTCATGGCTACACCTTC
CAWSSKGTGIHGYTF
>TRBJ1-3|TRBV15|-|TRBD1
TGTGCCACCACGACAGGGAGGCGAAACACCATATATTTT
CATTTGRRNTIYF
>TRBJ2-1|TRBV7-2|-|-
TGTGCCAGCAGCTTGATTTTTGGTAGCCCCAATGAGCAGTTCTTC
CASSLIFGSPNEQFF
>TRBJ2-3|TRBV9|-|-
TGTGCCAGCAGCCCCCACGGCGGGGAAAGCACAGATACGCAGTATTTT
CASSPHGGESTDTQYF
>TRBJ1-2|TRBV24-1|-|-
TGTGCCACCAGTGACTCCAGGGGCGCGGATGTCTACACCTTC
CATSDSRGADVYTF
>TRBJ2-1|TRBV5-5|-|TRBD2
TGTGCCAGCAGACTAGCACTAGCGGGAGGGTTTACGGGTGAGCAGTTCTTC
CASRLALAGGFTGEQFF
>TRBJ1-6|TRBV19|-|-
TGTGCCAGTAATCGGGATCATAATTCACCCCTCCACTTT
CASNRDHNSPLHF
>TRBJ2-1|TRBV21-1|-|-
TGTGCCACTGGGGGACGGGACAGGGACTACAATGAGCAGTTCTTC
CATGGRDRDYNEQFF
>TRBJ2-7|TRBV12-3/TRBV12-4|-|TRBD2
TGTGCCATCTCGTTGGCGGGGGCCTACGAGCAGTACTTC
CAISLAGAYEQYF
>TRBJ1-5|TRBV6-2/TRBV6-3|-|-
TGTGCCAGCAGTTACTCACACGATCAGCCCCAGCATTTT
CASSYSHDQPQHF
>TRBJ1-6|TRBV7-2|-|-
TGTGCCAGCAGCTTAGGACCGAATTCACCCCTCCACTTT
CASSLGPNSPLHF
>TRBJ2-5|TRBV28|-|-
TGTGCCGGGGGAATAGGGCGCTCCCGCCGTTTAGACTTC
CAGGIGRSRRLDF
>TRBJ2-5|TRBV7-9|-|TRBD1
TGTGCCAGCAGCTTAGAGGGCAGGGGGCGGTGGACCCAGTACTTC
CASSLEGRGRWTQYF
>TRBJ2-7|TRBV7-3|-|-
TGTGCCAGCAGCTTGTCTGGTGCGGGTACATCCTACGAGCAGTACTTC
CASSLSGAGTSYEQYF
>TRBJ1-5|TRBV11-1|-|-
TGTGCCAGCAGCTCCGACGTAGATCAGCCCCAGCATTTT
CASSSDVDQPQHF
>TRBJ1-2|TRBV18|-|-
TGTGCCAGCTCACTACTCTCCAGTGACAGCCCTTCTAACTATGGCTACACCTTC
CASSLLSSDSPSNYGYTF
>TRBJ2-3|TRBV15|-|TRBD2
TGTGCCACCACCCGGTTGACTAGCGGGAGGTCTCTGGGCACAGATACGCAGTATTTT
CATTRLTSGRSLGTDTQYF
>TRBJ1-5|TRBV12-3/TRBV12-4|-|-
TGTGCCAGCAGACGGGGTAGCAATCAGCCCCAGCATTTT
CASRRGSNQPQHF